There are a few counts of the clone carrying this TCR beta chain. Its antigen is currently unknown. This sample was included in a study of PD-1 blockade in classical Hodgkin lymphoma. CDR3 length: 11 residues. Germline loops: CDR1 LNHDA, CDR2 SQIVND (reference sequence). Trimming pared 6 bases from V and 15 bases from J, leaving 15 bases between. Assay: immunoSEQ multiplex PCR; the TCRdb copy retains only in-frame clones and omits some. The top ten hold approximately 0.9% of the sample, which has 15,000 or so clones, about 88% seen once. As for time point: cycle 4 day 1 (C4D1), after more than five weeks of nivolumab. All patients experienced relapse after autologous stem cell transplantation, and brentuximab vedotin exposure was variable. Magnetic depletion of unwanted cells isolated CD4+ T cells from thawed PBMCs. Patients' outcomes at their best amounted to complete response, partial response or progressive disease.

Whole-study findings and limits: Patients who responded completely had about the same baseline diversity as newly diagnosed patients. Some patients began nivolumab under 1 year after ASCT. These patients were excluded from later analyses. A reduction in baseline TCR diversity was reportedly seen in newly diagnosed patients relative to healthy donors.

V gene TRBV19 combines with J gene TRBJ2-1; D could derive from TRBD1 or TRBD2 (5 bases each). This specimen was CD4+ T cells from blood, taken before the fourth cycle of nivolumab. The clonotype was recovered from a human donor with classical Hodgkin lymphoma. The CDR3 loop is CASSLGERPFF. The CDR3 DNA sequence: TGTGCCAGTAGCCTGGGGGAGAGACCGTTCTTC.